This TCR beta chain was identified in a study of regulatory T cells in long-lasting Graves disease. Study outcomes and limitations: Persistent disease was characterized by preferential usage of TRBV28, TRBJ1-2 and TRBJ2-5. TCR diversity was lower in persistent Graves' patients (versus newly diagnosed ones).

Germline lookup yields CDR1 SQVTM and CDR2 ANQGSEA. The CDR3 consists of 14 residues. Trimming cost V 3 bases and J 6 bases, with 17 bases left between them. In the case of this clonotype: Its matching antigen is unknown.

Arm-PCR with iRepertoire HTBI primers amplified the CDR3 regions for these TCR beta libraries. TCRdb reprocessed the multiplex PCR reads with MiXCR, giving one entry per CDR3 protein. The data show hundreds of thousands of distinct CDR3 sequences, with roughly 21% seen just once and around 7% held by the top ten. Time point specified: persistent/refractory GD, antithyroid drugs over 5 years with positive TRAb. PBMC RNA served as the TCR library source. Guidelines of the American Thyroid Association were used to diagnose Graves' disease. Here the sequenced sample was peripheral blood mononuclear cells (PBMCs), taken when the disease was refractory, from a patient treated with antithyroid drugs. This receptor was identified in a female donor with Graves disease. The genes are TRBV29-1 and TRBJ1-2; D might be TRBD1 (5 bases). The CDR3 reads CSVDRRQTSDGYTF. The DNA of the CDR3 is TGCAGCGTTGACCGGCGACAGACGTCCGATGGCTACACCTTC.